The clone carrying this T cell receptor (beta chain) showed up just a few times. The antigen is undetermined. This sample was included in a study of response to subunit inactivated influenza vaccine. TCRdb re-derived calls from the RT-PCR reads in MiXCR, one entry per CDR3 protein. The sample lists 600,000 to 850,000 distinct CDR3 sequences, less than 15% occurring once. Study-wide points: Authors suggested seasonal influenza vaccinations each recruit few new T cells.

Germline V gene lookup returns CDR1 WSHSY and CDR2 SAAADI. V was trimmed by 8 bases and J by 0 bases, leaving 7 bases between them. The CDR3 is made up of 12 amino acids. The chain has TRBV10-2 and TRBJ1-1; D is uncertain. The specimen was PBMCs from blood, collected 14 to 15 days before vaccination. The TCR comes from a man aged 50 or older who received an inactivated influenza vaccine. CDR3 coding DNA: TGCGCCAGCGGGGTCCTGAACACTGAAGCTTTCTTT. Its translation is CASGVLNTEAFF.